The TCR beta chain described here comes from a study of T cells in localized non-small cell lung cancer. General study results and limits: Elevated blood T cell density was associated with longer overall survival. Adjacent lung held a median 57 of the top 100 tumor clones. The study sequenced only one region of the tumor. As a result, intratumor heterogeneity could not be excluded and remains possible. Uninvolved adjacent lung, not tumor, had the highest T cell clonality.

Sequencing used immunoSEQ multiplex PCR; TCRdb keeps in-frame clones, though not all of them. The sample contains fewer than 35,000 clones, roughly 94% of which appear only once. As regards this clone: No antigen is known for it.

Trimming cost V 4 bases and J 4 bases, with 14 bases left between them. CDR3 length: 14 residues. Germline V lookup: CDR1 SGDLS, CDR2 YYNGEE. The gene calls are TRBV9 and TRBJ1-1; D is ambiguous. The TCR sequence derives from a woman aged 40-70 years with stage I lung adenocarcinoma. Here the sequenced sample was peripheral blood, taken before any cancer treatment. CDR3 DNA sequence: TGTGCCAGCAGCTCAGTGGGCTTTAGCACTGAAGCTTTCTTT. Translated, it gives CASSSVGFSTEAFF.